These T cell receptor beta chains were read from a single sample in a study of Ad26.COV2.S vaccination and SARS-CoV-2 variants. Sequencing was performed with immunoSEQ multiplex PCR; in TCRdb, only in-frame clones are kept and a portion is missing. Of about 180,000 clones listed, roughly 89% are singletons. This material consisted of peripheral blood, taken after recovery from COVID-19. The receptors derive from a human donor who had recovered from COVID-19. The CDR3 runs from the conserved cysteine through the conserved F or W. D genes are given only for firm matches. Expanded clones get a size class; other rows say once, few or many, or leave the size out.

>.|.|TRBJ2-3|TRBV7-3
TGTGCCAGCAGCTTAAGGCGGCGCACAGATACGCAGTATTTT
CASSLRRRTDTQYF
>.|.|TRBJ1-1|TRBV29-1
TGCAGCGTTGAGGTCTCTGAAGCTTTCTTT
CSVEVSEAFF
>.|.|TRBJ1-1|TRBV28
TGTGCCAGCAGTTTCCCCGTACATTCGGGGAACACTGAAGCTTTCTTT
CASSFPVHSGNTEAFF
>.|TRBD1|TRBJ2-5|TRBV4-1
TGCGCCAGCAGCCAGAGAGACAGGGGGCGCGGAGAGACCCAGTACTTC
CASSQRDRGRGETQYF
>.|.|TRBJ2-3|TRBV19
TGTGCCAGTAGCGCTACAGGAGCAGATACGCAGTATTTT
CASSATGADTQYF
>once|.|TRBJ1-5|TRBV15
TGTGCCACCAGCAGAGATCCGGATCAGCCCCAGCATTTT
CATSRDPDQPQHF
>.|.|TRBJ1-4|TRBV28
TGTGCCAGCAGTTTATTCGTCCGGGACGGGAGGGTAAAACTGTTTTTT
CASSLFVRDGRVKLFF
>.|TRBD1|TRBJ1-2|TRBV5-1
TGCGCCAGCAGCTCAGGACAGGGGATCTATGGCTACACCTTC
CASSSGQGIYGYTF
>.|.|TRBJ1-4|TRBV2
TGTGCCAGCCATGCTTACGTAACAGGCGGGAATGAAAAACTGTTTTTT
CASHAYVTGGNEKLFF
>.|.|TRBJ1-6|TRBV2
TGTGCCAGCAGACAGGATACTAGTAATTCACCCCTCCACTTT
CASRQDTSNSPLHF
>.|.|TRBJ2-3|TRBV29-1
TGCAGCGTTGACCTTGGGGGGACCCGCTTCCGAGATACGCAGTATTTT
CSVDLGGTRFRDTQYF
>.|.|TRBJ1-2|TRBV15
TGTGCCACCAGCAGACCTACGACGGGCTATGGCTACACCTTC
CATSRPTTGYGYTF
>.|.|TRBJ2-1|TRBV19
TGTGCCAGTAGTCGACCGGACGGATACAATGAGCAGTTCTTC
CASSRPDGYNEQFF
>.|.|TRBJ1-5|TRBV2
TGTGCCAGCAGTGACCGGTATAGCAATCAGCCCCAGCATTTT
CASSDRYSNQPQHF
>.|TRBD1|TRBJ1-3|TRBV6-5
TGTGCCAGCAGTTACTCAGGGGGCAAGGGAAACACCATATATTTT
CASSYSGGKGNTIYF
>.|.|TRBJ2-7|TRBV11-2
TGTGCCAGCAGCTTTGAGTCGGGTATCCGTGATTCCCACGAGCAGTACTTC
CASSFESGIRDSHEQYF
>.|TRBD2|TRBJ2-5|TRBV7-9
TGTGCCAGCAGCCCCGTAGCGGGAACGGGTGAGACCCAGTACTTC
CASSPVAGTGETQYF
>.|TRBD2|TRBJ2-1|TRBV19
TGTGCCAGTAGTATTCAAGTGACTAGCGGCTACAATGAGCAGTTCTTC
CASSIQVTSGYNEQFF
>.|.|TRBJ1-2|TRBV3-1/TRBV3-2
TGTGCCAGCAGCCAAGAATCGACCTATGGCTACACCTTC
CASSQESTYGYTF
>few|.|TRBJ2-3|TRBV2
TGTGCCAGCAGTGAGTTAGATACGCAGTATTTT
CASSELDTQYF
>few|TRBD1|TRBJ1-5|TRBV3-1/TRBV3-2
TGTGCCAGCAGCCTCGGCGGACAGGGCAAAGGCCAGCCCCAGCATTTT
CASSLGGQGKGQPQHF
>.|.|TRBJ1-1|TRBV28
TGTGCCAGCAGTTTAATAATGGAGGGGGGGGAGGGAGCTTTCTTT
CASSLIMEGGEGAFF
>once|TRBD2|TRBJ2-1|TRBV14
TGTGCCAGCAGCCAAGTAGGGCGGGAGGTCTCCGTCGTCGGGAATGAGCAGTTCTTC
CASSQVGREVSVVGNEQFF
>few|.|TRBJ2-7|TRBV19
TGTGCCAGTAGTAGCAGGATCTCCTACGAGCAGTACTTC
CASSSRISYEQYF
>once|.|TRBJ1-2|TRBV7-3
TGTGCCAGCAGCTTAGGAGGGGGCTATGGCTACACCTTC
CASSLGGGYGYTF
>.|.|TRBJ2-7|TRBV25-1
TGTGCCAGCAGTGGCGGGAAAAGCTCCTACGAGCAGTACTTC
CASSGGKSSYEQYF
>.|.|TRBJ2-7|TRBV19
TGTGCCAGTAGTATAGTTCGAGGGGGAACCTACGAGCAGTACTTC
CASSIVRGGTYEQYF
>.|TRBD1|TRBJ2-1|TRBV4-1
TGCGCCAGCAGCACTTCAGGGACAGGGTTTGTAAATGAGCAGTTCTTC
CASSTSGTGFVNEQFF
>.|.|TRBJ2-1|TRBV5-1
TGCGCCAGCAGCCCACTCACAAATGAGCAGTTCTTC
CASSPLTNEQFF
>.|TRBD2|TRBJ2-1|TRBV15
TGTGCCACCAGCAGAGTTGACCGGAGACTAGCGGAGGAGCAGTTCTTC
CATSRVDRRLAEEQFF
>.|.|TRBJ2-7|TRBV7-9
TGTGCCAGCAGCGAAGGGACGGCCTCCTACGAGCAGTACTTC
CASSEGTASYEQYF
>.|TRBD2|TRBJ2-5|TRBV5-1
TGCGCCAGCAGCTTGGGGCTTTGGGAGGGCGAAGAGACCCAGTACTTC
CASSLGLWEGEETQYF
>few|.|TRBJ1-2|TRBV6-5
TGTGCCAGCAGCCCGGACACTCCCTATGGCTACACCTTC
CASSPDTPYGYTF
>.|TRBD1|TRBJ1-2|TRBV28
TGTGCCAGCAGTCGGACAGGGTATGGCTACACCTTC
CASSRTGYGYTF
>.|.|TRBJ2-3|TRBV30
TGTGCCTGGACCGGGAAAGGCACAGATACGCAGTATTTT
CAWTGKGTDTQYF
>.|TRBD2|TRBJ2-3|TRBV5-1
TGCGCCAGCAGCCTGTTCAGCGGGGGCACAGATACGCAGTATTTT
CASSLFSGGTDTQYF
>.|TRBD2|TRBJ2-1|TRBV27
TGTGCCAGCACCGCTTTACTAGCGGGGGGAGCACATGAGCAGTTCTTC
CASTALLAGGAHEQFF
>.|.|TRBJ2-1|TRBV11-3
TGTGCCAGCAGCTTGAGGTCGGGAGAAGCGGAGCAGTTCTTC
CASSLRSGEAEQFF
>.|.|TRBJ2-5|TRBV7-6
TGTGCCAGCAGCTTAGGGGACGCCGGGGAGACCCAGTACTTC
CASSLGDAGETQYF
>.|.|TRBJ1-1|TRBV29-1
TGCAGCGCCCGTTCTGGGAACACTGAAGCTTTCTTT
CSARSGNTEAFF
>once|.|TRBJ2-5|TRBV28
TGTGCCAGCAGCTCCCGGCGGGTGGTCGAGACCCAGTACTTC
CASSSRRVVETQYF
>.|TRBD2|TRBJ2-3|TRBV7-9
TGTGCCAGCAGCCCGCGAGGCGGGGGAAGCACAGATACGCAGTATTTT
CASSPRGGGSTDTQYF
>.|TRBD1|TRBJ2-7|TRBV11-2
TGTGCCAGCGGCCGACAGGGTCAAATATCCTACGAGCAGTACTTC
CASGRQGQISYEQYF